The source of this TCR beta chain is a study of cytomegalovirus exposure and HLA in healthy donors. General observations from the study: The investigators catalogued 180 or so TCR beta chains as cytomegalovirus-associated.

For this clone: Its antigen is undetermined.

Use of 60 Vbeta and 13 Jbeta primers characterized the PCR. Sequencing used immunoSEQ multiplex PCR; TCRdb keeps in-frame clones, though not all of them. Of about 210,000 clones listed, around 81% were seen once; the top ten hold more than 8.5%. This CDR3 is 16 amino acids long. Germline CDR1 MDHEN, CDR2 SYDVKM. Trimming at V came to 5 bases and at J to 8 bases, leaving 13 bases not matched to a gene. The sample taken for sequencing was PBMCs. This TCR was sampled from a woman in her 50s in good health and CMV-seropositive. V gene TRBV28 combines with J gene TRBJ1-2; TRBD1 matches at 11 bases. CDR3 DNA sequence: TGTGCCAGCAGTCATGATTACCGGGACAGGGGGTCAGGCTACACCTTC. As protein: CASSHDYRDRGSGYTF.